This T cell receptor beta chain was retrieved from a study of T cell repertoires in cytomegalovirus infection. Whole-study context: CMV infection plus the matching HLA type was flagged by public TCR beta signatures.

The study's findings and limits: There were carriers of CMV plus the relevant HLA, and cumulative public TCR beta family frequency identified them. HLA-C-restricted CMV-specific TCR beta clonotypes were dominant in the ex vivo response.

The length of the CDR3 is 14 residues. Germline CDR1 and CDR2: SGHAT and FQNNGV. V lost 3 bases, J lost 0 bases, and 5 bases lay in between. Details on this clonotype: Its target is not known.

TCRdb called the reads again in MiXCR, with one record for every CDR3 protein. The sample has around 71,000 distinct CDR3 sequences; 40% are singletons. The specimen comprised CD8+ T cells from cultured PBMCs, sampled from culture after CMV antigen stimulation. The chain couples TRBV11-2 to TRBJ2-2; D unclear. The sequence came from a human donor in good health (CMV status not recorded). Some clones in this sample may be carry-over from other donors' samples. The chain's CDR3 is CASSFGPNTGELFF. CDR3 coding DNA: TGTGCCAGCAGCTTTGGCCCGAACACCGGGGAGCTGTTTTTT.